The 4 T cell receptor beta chains reported below all come from one sample, sequenced in a study of blood T cells in healthy people across ages. With a J-beta primer mix and a sample-barcoded 5' primer, a second PCR ran about 7 to 12 cycles. MiXCR, applied by TCRdb to the 5' RACE reads, yields one record per CDR3 protein. The table has about 680,000 distinct CDR3 sequences, 49% seen once. The specimen was blood. The receptors originated from a woman in her fifties or sixties in good health.

The rearrangement uses TRBV12-3 or TRBV12-4 and TRBJ1-2; D is undetermined. The CDR3 runs 13 residues. V dropped 3 bases and J dropped 1 base, with 6 bases sitting between them. The CDR3 sequence is CASSFGNNYGYTF. CDR3 DNA: TGTGCCAGCAGTTTCGGGAATAACTATGGCTACACCTTC.

This chain joins TRBV28 and TRBJ1-2, with D tentatively TRBD1 (6 bases). This CDR3 is 13 amino acids long. The germline CDR1 and CDR2 sequences are MDHEN and SYDVKM. V lost 8 bases, J lost 5 bases, and 15 bases lay in between. The CDR3 DNA follows: TGTGCCAGCCTACAGGGTGGGGTGTATGGCTACACCTTC. It translates to CASLQGGVYGYTF.

Turning to this clonotype: An end of the junction does not agree with germline; a read error may underlie this. V usage is TRBV30 and J usage is TRBJ1-2; weak D call: TRBD1 (5 bases). This CDR3 comprises 12 residues. Germline values: CDR1 GTSNPN, CDR2 SVGIG (reference sequence). CDR3 sequence reads: CARSGRAYGYTF. In DNA, the CDR3 is TGTGCCCGGAGTGGCAGGGCTTATGGCTACACCTTC.

The chain has TRBV24-1 and TRBJ2-1, with TRBD2 matching 16 bases. This CDR3 comprises 17 residues. J lost 6 bases, V lost 10 bases, and 11 bases had no gene match. CDR1 is KGHDR and CDR2 is SFDVKD in the germline V gene. CDR3 coding DNA: TGTGCCACGTCCGGGACTAGCGGGAGGGTAGGGGGCAATGAGCAGTTCTTC. As protein: CATSGTSGRVGGNEQFF.